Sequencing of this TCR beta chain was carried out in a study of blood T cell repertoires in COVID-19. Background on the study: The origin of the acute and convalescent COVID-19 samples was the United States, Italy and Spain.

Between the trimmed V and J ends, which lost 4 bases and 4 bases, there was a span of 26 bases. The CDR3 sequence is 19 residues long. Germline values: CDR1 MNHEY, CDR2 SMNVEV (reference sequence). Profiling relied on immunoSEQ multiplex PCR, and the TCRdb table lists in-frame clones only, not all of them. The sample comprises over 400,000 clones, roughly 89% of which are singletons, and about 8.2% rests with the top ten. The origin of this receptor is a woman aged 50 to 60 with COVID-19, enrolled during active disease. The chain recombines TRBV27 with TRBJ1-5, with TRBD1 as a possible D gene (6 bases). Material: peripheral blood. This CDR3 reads CASSSRGHGPTPGNQPQHF. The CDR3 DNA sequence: TGTGCCAGCAGTTCAAGGGGACACGGACCCACACCGGGGAATCAGCCCCAGCATTTT.